What follows are 13 T cell receptor beta chains derived from one specimen sequenced in a study of blood T cell repertoires in COVID-19 (TCRdb year 2020). Preparation of the library involved the immunoSEQ multiplex PCR assay. TCRdb carries this immuneACCESS record with in-frame sequences only. Its versions omit some clonotypes, under half of them owing to an unresolved V gene in the studies checked, with the rest unexplained. Within this sample are 250,000 to 350,000 clones, with 89% of them counted one time only. 0.9% to 1% of the sample is taken by the ten largest. Input material: peripheral blood. These receptors were collected from a middle-aged woman who had recovered from COVID-19.

This clone was counted a single time. This chain links TRBV19 with TRBJ1-2; 8 nucleotides align to TRBD1. This CDR3 comprises 13 residues. The junction had 4 bases not matched to a gene; V was cut back by 6 bases and J by 4 bases. Germline V gives CDR1 LNHDA, CDR2 SQIVND (reference sequence). CDR3 loop: CASSDGQGYGYTF. The CDR3 coding sequence is TGTGCCAGTAGCGATGGACAGGGCTATGGCTACACCTTC. Variable domain in full (rest from reference TRBV19 and TRBJ1-2): DGGITQSPKYLFRKEGQNVTLSCEQNLNHDAMYWYRQDPGQGLRLIYYSQIVNDFQKGDIAEGYSVSREKKESFPLTVTSAQKNPTAFYLCASSDGQGYGYTFGSGTRLTVV.

V is TRBV29-1 and J is TRBJ2-6, with D hard to call. V shed 6 bases and J shed 2 bases, with 11 bases lying between them. In germline, CDR1 is SQVTM, CDR2 ANQGSEA. The CDR3 extends over 14 amino acids. CDR3 sequence reads: CSVESPPGANVLTF. CDR3 in DNA: TGCAGCGTCGAGAGCCCGCCTGGGGCCAACGTCCTGACTTTC.

The V and J genes are TRBV6-1 and TRBJ2-7, with D possibly being TRBD2 (7 bases). Germline V lookup: CDR1 MNHNS, CDR2 SASEGT. CDR3 length: 16 residues. The ends were cut back, 4 bases at V and 6 bases at J, with 22 bases in the middle. The CDR3, as DNA: TGTGCCAGCAGTGGGCAGGGGCGGGGGAATTCGGGCGAGCAGTACTTC. Amino acids: CASSGQGRGNSGEQYF.

This clone was seen a handful of times. The V call is TRBV7-9, the J call TRBJ2-7, with D hard to call. Trimming shortened V by 5 bases and J by 2 bases, and 16 bases separated the two germline ends. Germline loops: CDR1 SEHNR, CDR2 FQNEAQ (reference sequence). CDR3 length equals 15 residues. As DNA, the CDR3 is TGTGCCAGCAGCATGACGCGGCTTCCCGCCTACGAGCAGTACTTC. It specifies CASSMTRLPAYEQYF.

With respect to this clone: The identical CDR3 is also encoded by other nucleotide sequences in the sample. V and J are TRBV3-1 (or the pseudogene TRBV3-2) and TRBJ2-7, with D uncertain. Germline CDR1 LGHDT, CDR2 YNNKEL (reference sequence). The CDR3 runs to 13 residues. The V end was cut by 0 bases, the J end by 4 bases, with 7 bases between. In DNA form, the CDR3 reads TGTGCCAGCAGCCAAGATTCCGGGTACGAGCAGTACTTC. This gives the protein CASSQDSGYEQYF.

V is TRBV11-3 and J is TRBJ2-2; tentatively, D is TRBD1 (6 bases). The CDR3 consists of 19 residues. Germline V lookup: CDR1 SGHNT, CDR2 YENEEA. V was pared by 4 bases and J by 0 bases, with 21 bases between. The CDR3 coding sequence is TGTGCCAGCAGCTCCAGGGGCAGGCCCCACGACCCGAACACCGGGGAGCTGTTTTTT. Protein sequence: CASSSRGRPHDPNTGELFF.

CDR3 nucleotides: TGTGCCAGCAGTGACCCCGGACAGCCTTACAATGAGCAGTTCTTC. The encoded protein is CASSDPGQPYNEQFF. This chain joins TRBV25-1 and TRBJ2-1, with D possibly matching TRBD1 (6 bases). Deletions cut 3 bases from V and 4 bases from J, with 13 bases between. This CDR3 has 15 amino acids. The V gene's germline CDR1 is MGHDK and CDR2 SYGVNS.

This chain uses TRBV28 with TRBJ2-7; weak D call: TRBD2 (5 bases). With 4 bases removed from V and 3 bases from J, the gap between germline ends came to 16 bases. CDR1 and CDR2 from the germline V gene are MDHEN and SYDVKM. CDR3 length: 15 amino acids. CDR3 DNA: TGTGCCAGCAGTTCCCCGAGCGGAACTTTCTACGAGCAGTACTTC. Its translation: CASSSPSGTFYEQYF.

This clone turned up a few times. The chain recombines TRBV20-1 with TRBJ1-3, with 11 bases matching TRBD1. The CDR3 extends over 15 amino acids. The trim removed 3 bases at V and 7 bases at J, leaving 8 bases unmatched. From germline, CDR1 is DFQATT and CDR2 SNEGSKA (reference sequence). CDR3 sequence reads: CSASGGTGGRNTIYF. In DNA, the CDR3 is TGCAGTGCTAGTGGGGGGACAGGGGGGCGGAACACCATATATTTT.

This clone was seen only once. The sample contains more than one DNA sequence encoding this CDR3. J is TRBJ2-7 and V is TRBV27; 9 positions match TRBD2. V dropped 2 bases and J dropped 7; count of bases not matched to a gene: 6. The CDR3 length is 14 residues. The V gene's germline CDR1 is MNHEY and CDR2 SMNVEV (reference sequence). This CDR3 reads CASSLLAGSYEQYF. The CDR3 nucleotides read TGTGCCAGCAGTTTACTAGCGGGGTCTTATGAGCAGTACTTC.

The chain carries TRBV5-1 and TRBJ2-3; D is uncertain. The germline V gene has CDR1 SGHRS and CDR2 YFSETQ. The CDR3 sequence is 12 residues long. V was trimmed by 4 bases and J by 6 bases, leaving 9 bases between them. The CDR3 protein is CASSPPSDTQYF. The CDR3 DNA reads as TGCGCCAGCAGCCCACCTAGTGATACGCAGTATTTT.

This chain uses TRBV5-1 with TRBJ2-3; D perhaps matches TRBD2 (6 bases). CDR3 size: 16 residues. Germline V gene sequence: CDR1 SGHRS, CDR2 YFSETQ. With 4 bases removed from V and 1 base from J, the gap between germline ends came to 16 bases. CDR3 region: CASSRNGGGGTDTQYF. Written as DNA, the CDR3 is TGCGCCAGCAGCCGGAACGGCGGAGGGGGCACAGATACGCAGTATTTT. The variable domain in full, completed from reference TRBV5-1 and TRBJ2-3, reads KAGVTQTPRYLIKTRGQQVTLSCSPISGHRSVSWYQQTPGQGLQFLFEYFSETQRNKGNFPGRFSGRQFSNSRSEMNVSTLELGDSALYLCASSRNGGGGTDTQYFGPGTRLTVL.

V and J are TRBV28 and TRBJ2-7; 10 nucleotides align to TRBD2. V gave up 3 bases and J gave up 3 bases; unmatched junction bases: 5. Looked up from germline, CDR1 is MDHEN and CDR2 is SYDVKM. The CDR3 length is 15 residues. CDR3 bases: TGTGCCAGCAGTTTCGTGGCTAGCGGGAGCTACGAGCAGTACTTC. It is translated as CASSFVASGSYEQYF.